This T cell receptor beta chain was retrieved from a study of cytomegalovirus exposure and HLA in healthy donors. Clones were read by immunoSEQ multiplex PCR, and TCRdb kept only the in-frame ones, dropping some. In the table there are about 120,000 clones, around 88% of which are singletons. These donors were members of the roughly 110-subject validation cohort, a group separate from the roughly 670-subject first cohort. Material: PBMCs. The clonotype was recovered from a young man in good health and CMV-seronegative.

CDR3 loop: CASSRSDRVETQYF. The CDR3, as DNA: TGTGCCAGCAGTAGATCGGACAGGGTGGAGACCCAGTACTTC. The chain couples TRBV27 to TRBJ2-5; 8 nucleotides line up with TRBD1. With 5 bases clipped from V and 5 bases from J, the junction kept 7 bases outside the gene matches. This CDR3 has 14 residues. Looked up from germline, CDR1 is MNHEY and CDR2 is SMNVEV (reference sequence).